This entry is about one TCR beta chain. Its specificity is not known. The source of the sample is a study of CD8 T cells in ankylosing spondylitis. Study conclusions and caveats: Fewer than ten highly homologous variants made up a TCR beta motif that seemed to typify ankylosing spondylitis blood. Reportedly, disease-linked clones are significantly enriched in ankylosing spondylitis patients' matched synovial fluid.

CDR3 length equals 14 residues. Per the germline V gene, CDR1 is LNHDA and CDR2 is SQIVND (reference sequence). V gave up 5 bases and J gave up 5 bases, with 15 bases separating them. From the 5' RACE reads, TCRdb called clonotypes with MiXCR, one entry per CDR3 protein. Of around 340,000 distinct CDR3 sequences listed, around 15% are singletons. The TCR sequence derives from a male donor with ankylosing spondylitis or in good health (not recorded which). Sample: blood, either unsorted or a sorted T cell fraction (not recorded which). V gene TRBV19 combines with J gene TRBJ1-1, with a possible D match to TRBD1 (5 bases). CDR3 bases: TGTGCCAGTAGTCCGACCGAATGGGGGACTGAAGCTTTCTTT. This translates into CASSPTEWGTEAFF. The full variable domain, rest sourced from reference TRBV19 and TRBJ1-1, is DGGITQSPKYLFRKEGQNVTLSCEQNLNHDAMYWYRQDPGQGLRLIYYSQIVNDFQKGDIAEGYSVSREKKESFPLTVTSAQKNPTAFYLCASSPTEWGTEAFFGQGTRLTVV.